The 3 T cell receptor beta chains below all came from one sample that was sequenced in a study of T cells in Graves' hyperthyroidism and ophthalmopathy (dated by TCRdb to the late 2010s). The method was multiplex PCR. Sequencing took place on an Illumina HiSeq 2000. The TCR beta CDR3 regions were amplified from RNA transcripts. The TCR CDR3 was subjected to a first round of RT-PCR using the HTBI primer set and the Qiagen OneStep RT-PCR kit. Using fastp at Q25 and MiXCR, TCRdb reprocessed the public reads and kept productive beta chains. Rows are unified per CDR3 protein, each entry keeping the most common DNA and genes. The sample has approximately 530,000 distinct CDR3 sequences on record, 15% to 20% of them singletons. About half of the sample comes from the top ten. The material sequenced was blood. The source is a man aged 40-49 years with Graves' ophthalmopathy.

This clonotype was detected many times. The rearrangement uses TRBV7-9 and TRBJ2-1; TRBD2 matches at 9 bases. J gave up 8 bases and V 6 bases, and 8 bases lay outside the gene matches. The V gene's germline CDR1 is SEHNR and CDR2 FQNEAQ (reference sequence). This CDR3 is built from 14 residues. Here the CDR3 DNA reads TGTGCCAGCAGTCTAAGCGGGAGGCTAGATGAGCAGTTCTTC. It codes for CASSLSGRLDEQFF.

The table lists this clonotype with a few counts. The chain links TRBV30 to TRBJ2-7, with 9 bases that match TRBD1. The length of the CDR3 is 16 residues. V shed 0 bases and J 3 bases; nucleotides not matched to a gene: 9. Germline loops: CDR1 GTSNPN, CDR2 SVGIG (reference sequence). The DNA for the CDR3 is TGTGCCTGGAGTGTACCAAAGCCGGGACAGGGCTACGAGCAGTACTTC. This gives the protein CAWSVPKPGQGYEQYF.

The sample holds many counts of this clonotype. The V and J genes are TRBV5-6 and TRBJ2-3, with D unresolved. This CDR3 has 14 residues. Trimming took off 4 bases at V and 1 base at J, with 10 bases between the two ends. Germline V gene sequence: CDR1 SGHDT, CDR2 YYEEEE. The DNA for the CDR3 is TGTGCCAGCAGCGTGGGCCAGGGCACAGATACGCAGTATTTT. Protein: CASSVGQGTDTQYF.